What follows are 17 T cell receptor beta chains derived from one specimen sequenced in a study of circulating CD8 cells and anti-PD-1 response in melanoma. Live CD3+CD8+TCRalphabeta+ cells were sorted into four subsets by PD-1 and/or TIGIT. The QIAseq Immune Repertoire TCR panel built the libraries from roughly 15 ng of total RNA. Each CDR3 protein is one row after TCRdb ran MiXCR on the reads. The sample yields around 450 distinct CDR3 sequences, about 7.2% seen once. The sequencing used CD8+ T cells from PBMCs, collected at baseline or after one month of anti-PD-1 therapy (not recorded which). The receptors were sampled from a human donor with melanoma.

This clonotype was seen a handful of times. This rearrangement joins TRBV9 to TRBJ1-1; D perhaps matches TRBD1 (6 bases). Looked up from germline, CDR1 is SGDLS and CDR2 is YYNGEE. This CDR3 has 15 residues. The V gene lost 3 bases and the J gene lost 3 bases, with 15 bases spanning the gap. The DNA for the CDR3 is TGTGCCAGCAGCGCTCAACCGGACAGTTACACTGAAGCTTTCTTT. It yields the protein CASSAQPDSYTEAFF.

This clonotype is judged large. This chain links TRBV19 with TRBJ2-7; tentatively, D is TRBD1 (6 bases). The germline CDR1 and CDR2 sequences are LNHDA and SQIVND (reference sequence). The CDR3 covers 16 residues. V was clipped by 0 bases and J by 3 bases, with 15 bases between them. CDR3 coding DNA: TGTGCCAGTAGTATAGATCCCGGGACACCGTTCTACGAGCAGTACTTC. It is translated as CASSIDPGTPFYEQYF.

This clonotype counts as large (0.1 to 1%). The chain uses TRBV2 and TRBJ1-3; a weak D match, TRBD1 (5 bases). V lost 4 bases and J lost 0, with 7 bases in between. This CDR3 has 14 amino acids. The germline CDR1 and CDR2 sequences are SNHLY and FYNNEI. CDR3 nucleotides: TGTGCCAGCAGTGCGGGGGGCTCTGGAAACACCATATATTTT. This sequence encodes CASSAGGSGNTIYF.

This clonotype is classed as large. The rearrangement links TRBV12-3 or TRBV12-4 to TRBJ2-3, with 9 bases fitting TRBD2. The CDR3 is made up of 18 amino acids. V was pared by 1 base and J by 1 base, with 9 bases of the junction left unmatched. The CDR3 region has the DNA TGTGCCAGCAGTTTAGGGGCTAGCGGGGTGAGTGGCACAGATACGCAGTATTTT. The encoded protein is CASSLGASGVSGTDTQYF.

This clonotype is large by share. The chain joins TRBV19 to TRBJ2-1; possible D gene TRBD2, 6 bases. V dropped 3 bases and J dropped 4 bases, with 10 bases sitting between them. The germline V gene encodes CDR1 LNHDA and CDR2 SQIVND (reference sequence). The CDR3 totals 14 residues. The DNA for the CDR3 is TGTGCCAGTAGTATGCTAGCGAGTTACAATGAGCAGTTCTTC. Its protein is CASSMLASYNEQFF.

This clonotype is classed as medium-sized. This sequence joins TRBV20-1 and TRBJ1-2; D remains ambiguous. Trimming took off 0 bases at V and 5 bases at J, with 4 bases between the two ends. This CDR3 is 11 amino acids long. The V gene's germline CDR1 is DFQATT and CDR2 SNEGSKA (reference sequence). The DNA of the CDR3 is TGCAGTGCTAGAGATGTATATGGCTACACCTTC. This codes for CSARDVYGYTF.

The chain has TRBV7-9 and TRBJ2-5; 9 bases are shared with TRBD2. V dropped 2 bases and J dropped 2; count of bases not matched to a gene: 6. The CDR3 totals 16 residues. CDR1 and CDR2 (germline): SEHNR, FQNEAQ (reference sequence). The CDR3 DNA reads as TGTGCCAGCAGCTTACATCTAGCGGGGATACAAGAGACCCAGTACTTC. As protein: CASSLHLAGIQETQYF.

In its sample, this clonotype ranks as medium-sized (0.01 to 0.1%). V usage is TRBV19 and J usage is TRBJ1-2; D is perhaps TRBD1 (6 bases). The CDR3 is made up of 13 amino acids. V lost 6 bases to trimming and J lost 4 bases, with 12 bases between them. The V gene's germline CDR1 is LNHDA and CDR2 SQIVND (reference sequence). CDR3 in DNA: TGTGCCAGTAGACTTGGACAGCCCTATGGCTACACCTTC. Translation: CASRLGQPYGYTF. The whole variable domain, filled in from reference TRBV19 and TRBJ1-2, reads DGGITQSPKYLFRKEGQNVTLSCEQNLNHDAMYWYRQDPGQGLRLIYYSQIVNDFQKGDIAEGYSVSREKKESFPLTVTSAQKNPTAFYLCASRLGQPYGYTFGSGTRLTVV.

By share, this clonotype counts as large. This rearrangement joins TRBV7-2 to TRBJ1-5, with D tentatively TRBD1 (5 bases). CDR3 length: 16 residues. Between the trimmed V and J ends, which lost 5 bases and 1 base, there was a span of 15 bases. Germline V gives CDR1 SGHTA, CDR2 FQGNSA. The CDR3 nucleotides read TGTGCCAGCAGCCACGCCGGGGGAGCGAGCAATCAGCCCCAGCATTTT. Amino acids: CASSHAGGASNQPQHF.

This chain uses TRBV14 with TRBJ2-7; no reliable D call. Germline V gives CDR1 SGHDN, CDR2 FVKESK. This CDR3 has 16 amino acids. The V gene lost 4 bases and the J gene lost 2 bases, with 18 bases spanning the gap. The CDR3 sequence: CASSLLDKKIAYEQYF. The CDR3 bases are TGTGCCAGCAGCCTGCTGGATAAGAAAATAGCCTACGAGCAGTACTTC. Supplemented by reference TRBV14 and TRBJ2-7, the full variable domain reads EAGVTQFPSHSVIEKGQTVTLRCDPISGHDNLYWYRRVMGKEIKFLLHFVKESKQDESGMPNNRFLAERTGGTYSTLKVQPAELEDSGVYFCASSLLDKKIAYEQYFGPGTRLTVT.

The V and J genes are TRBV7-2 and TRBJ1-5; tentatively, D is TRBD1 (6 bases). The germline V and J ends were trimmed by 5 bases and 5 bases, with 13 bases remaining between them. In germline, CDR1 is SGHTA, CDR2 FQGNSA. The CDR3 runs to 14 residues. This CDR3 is CASSVTGSYQPQHF. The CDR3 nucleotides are TGTGCCAGCAGCGTAACAGGGTCATATCAGCCCCAGCATTTT.

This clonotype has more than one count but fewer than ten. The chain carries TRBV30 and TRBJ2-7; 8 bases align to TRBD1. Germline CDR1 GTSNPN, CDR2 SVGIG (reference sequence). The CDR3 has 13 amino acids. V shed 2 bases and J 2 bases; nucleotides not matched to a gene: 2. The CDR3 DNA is TGTGCCTGGAGTTTACAGGGGGCCTACGAGCAGTACTTC. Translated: CAWSLQGAYEQYF.

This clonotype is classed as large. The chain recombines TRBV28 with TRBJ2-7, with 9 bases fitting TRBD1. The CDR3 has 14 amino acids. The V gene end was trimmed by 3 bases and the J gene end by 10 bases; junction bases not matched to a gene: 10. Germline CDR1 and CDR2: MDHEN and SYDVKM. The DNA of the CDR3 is TGTGCCAGCAGTTTTCCGGGACAGGGCATGGATCAGTACTTC. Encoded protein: CASSFPGQGMDQYF.

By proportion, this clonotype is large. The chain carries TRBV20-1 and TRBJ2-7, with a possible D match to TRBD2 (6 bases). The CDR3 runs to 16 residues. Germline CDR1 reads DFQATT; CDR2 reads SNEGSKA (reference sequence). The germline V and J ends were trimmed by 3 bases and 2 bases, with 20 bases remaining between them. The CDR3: CSASPWAPEGTYEQYF. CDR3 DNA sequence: TGCAGTGCTAGTCCCTGGGCGCCGGAGGGGACCTACGAGCAGTACTTC.

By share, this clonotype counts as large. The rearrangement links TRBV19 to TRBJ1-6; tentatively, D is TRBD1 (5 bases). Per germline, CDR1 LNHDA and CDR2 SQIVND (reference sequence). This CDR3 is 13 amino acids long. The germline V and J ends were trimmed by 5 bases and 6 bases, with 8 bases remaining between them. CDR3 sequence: CASSDGGNSPLHF. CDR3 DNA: TGTGCCAGTAGTGATGGGGGTAATTCACCCCTCCACTTT.

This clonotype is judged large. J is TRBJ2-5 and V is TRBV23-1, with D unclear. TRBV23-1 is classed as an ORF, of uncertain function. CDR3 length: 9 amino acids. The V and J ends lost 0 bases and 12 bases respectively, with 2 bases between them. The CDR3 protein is CASSQSKYF. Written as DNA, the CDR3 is TGCGCCAGCAGTCAATCGAAGTACTTC.

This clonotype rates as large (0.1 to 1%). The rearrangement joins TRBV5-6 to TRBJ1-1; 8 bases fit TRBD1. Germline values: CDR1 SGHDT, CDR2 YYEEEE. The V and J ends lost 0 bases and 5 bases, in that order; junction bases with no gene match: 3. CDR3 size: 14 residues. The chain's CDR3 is CASSLVQGATEAFF. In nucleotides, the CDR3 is TGTGCCAGCAGCTTGGTCCAGGGGGCAACTGAAGCTTTCTTT.